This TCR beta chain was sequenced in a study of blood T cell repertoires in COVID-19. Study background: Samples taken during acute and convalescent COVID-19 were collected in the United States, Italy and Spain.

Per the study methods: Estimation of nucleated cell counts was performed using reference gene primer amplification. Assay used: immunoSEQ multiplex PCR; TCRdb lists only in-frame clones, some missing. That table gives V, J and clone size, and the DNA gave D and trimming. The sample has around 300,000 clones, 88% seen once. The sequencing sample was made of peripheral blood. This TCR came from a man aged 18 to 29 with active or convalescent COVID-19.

CDR3 protein: CASSISYLGQGEFTEAFF. The DNA of the CDR3 is TGTGCCAGCAGTATATCTTATTTGGGACAGGGGGAGTTCACTGAAGCTTTCTTT. The chain combines TRBV2 with TRBJ1-1; 11 bases map to TRBD1. Trimming at V came to 5 bases and at J to 4 bases, leaving 15 bases not matched to a gene. Germline V gene lookup returns CDR1 SNHLY and CDR2 FYNNEI. This CDR3 has 18 amino acids. Full variable domain (missing parts from reference TRBV2 and TRBJ1-1): EPEVTQTPSHQVTQMGQEVILRCVPISNHLYFYWYRQILGQKVEFLVSFYNNEISEKSEIFDDQFSVERPDGSNFTLKIRSTKLEDSAMYFCASSISYLGQGEFTEAFFGQGTRLTVV.